Presented here are 15 T cell receptor beta chains from one specimen sequenced in a study of molecular identifiers for immune sequencing clone quantification. TCRdb passed the PCR reads through MiXCR, listing each CDR3 protein once. The sample holds hundreds of thousands of distinct CDR3 sequences, 25% seen once. The sequencing sample was made of naive CD8+ T cells from blood, with Jurkat cell RNA spiked in. The subset here: FACS-sorted CD8+CD4-CCR7+CD45RA+ naive T cells. The origin of the receptors is a human donor in good health. Some libraries in this study had Jurkat cell RNA spiked in.

This clonotype was detected a few times. The chain links TRBV2 to TRBJ1-3; tentatively, D is TRBD1 (5 bases). Deletions cut 3 bases from V and 1 base from J, with 10 bases between. Germline lookup yields CDR1 SNHLY and CDR2 FYNNEI. This CDR3 spans 15 amino acids. CDR3 in amino acids: CASSDAQGSGNTIYF. CDR3 bases: TGTGCCAGCAGTGACGCGCAGGGTTCTGGAAACACCATATATTTT.

The rearrangement links TRBV10-2 to TRBJ2-1; TRBD2 aligns across 11 bases. Germline CDR1 is WSHSY and CDR2 is SAAADI. This CDR3 contains 15 residues. Trimming at V came to 3 bases and at J to 10 bases, leaving 8 bases not matched to a gene. CDR3 coding DNA: TGCGCCAGCAGTGATTTTAGCGGGGGGGCAGGCGAGCAGTTCTTC. Translated: CASSDFSGGAGEQFF.

The sample holds a few counts of this clonotype. The V call is TRBV7-9, the J call TRBJ2-7; D gene ambiguous. The germline CDR1 and CDR2 sequences are SEHNR and FQNEAQ (reference sequence). This CDR3 is 13 amino acids long. V was shortened by 5 bases and J by 7 bases, with 15 bases between the two germline ends. The CDR3 nucleotides are TGTGCCAGCAGCCCACCCCGGGTTTTGGAGCAGTACTTC. Translation gives CASSPPRVLEQYF.

The J gene is TRBJ2-7, the V gene TRBV7-9; a possible D gene is TRBD2 (7 bases). The V end was cut by 4 bases, the J end by 0 bases, with 19 bases between. The CDR3 runs 17 residues. Germline lookup yields CDR1 SEHNR and CDR2 FQNEAQ (reference sequence). The CDR3 sequence is CASSSWGGSYSSYEQYF. CDR3 bases: TGTGCCAGCAGCTCCTGGGGGGGCAGTTATAGCTCCTACGAGCAGTACTTC.

This clonotype was counted ten times or more. The chain combines TRBV5-1 with TRBJ1-4, with unresolved D. In germline, CDR1 is SGHRS, CDR2 YFSETQ. Trimming removed 4 bases from V and 1 base from J, with 11 bases in between. The CDR3 loop spans 15 amino acids. Here the CDR3 reads CASSVRGQTNEKLFF. CDR3 bases: TGCGCCAGCAGCGTTCGTGGGCAAACTAATGAAAAACTGTTTTTT. The whole variable domain, filled in from reference TRBV5-1 and TRBJ1-4, reads KAGVTQTPRYLIKTRGQQVTLSCSPISGHRSVSWYQQTPGQGLQFLFEYFSETQRNKGNFPGRFSGRQFSNSRSEMNVSTLELGDSALYLCASSVRGQTNEKLFFGSGTQLSVL.

On this clonotype itself: A much larger clone differs by one base, so this may be a read error. V is TRBV5-3 and J is TRBJ2-7; 7 bases agree with TRBD1. TRBV5-3 is an ORF, and what it does is uncertain. The CDR3 totals 14 residues. The trim removed 10 bases at V and 7 bases at J, leaving 17 bases unmatched. DNA for the CDR3: TGTGCCGGCAGCCCCCGGCAGGGGGTGCAAGAGCAGTACTTC. Translating gives CAGSPRQGVQEQYF.

This clonotype was recorded a few times. This chain connects TRBV27 to TRBJ2-5; the D gene is possibly TRBD2 (6 bases). Trimming shortened V by 4 bases and J by 5 bases, and 8 bases separated the two germline ends. Germline assignment: CDR1 MNHEY and CDR2 SMNVEV (reference sequence). The CDR3 covers 12 residues. CDR3 loop: CASSWGEETQYF. DNA for the CDR3: TGTGCCAGCAGTTGGGGGGAGGAGACCCAGTACTTC.

This clonotype was counted many times. V and J are TRBV15 and TRBJ2-1; tentatively, D is TRBD1 (6 bases). This CDR3 comprises 16 residues. Germline assignment: CDR1 LNHNV and CDR2 YYDKDF (reference sequence). Trimming shortened V by 0 bases and J by 9 bases, and 18 bases separated the two germline ends. CDR3 sequence (DNA): TGTGCCACCAGCAGAGAGGAAGGACAGCTCATGGGTGAGCAGTTCTTC. Translated, it gives CATSREEGQLMGEQFF.

V usage is TRBV29-1 and J usage is TRBJ2-7; no definite D call. Trimming shortened V by 5 bases and J by 5 bases, and 10 bases separated the two germline ends. Per the germline V gene, CDR1 is SQVTM and CDR2 is ANQGSEA. The CDR3 covers 11 residues. CDR3 sequence reads: CSVLTYHEQYF. The CDR3 DNA follows: TGCAGCGTTTTGACTTACCACGAGCAGTACTTC.

At least ten counts were recorded for this clonotype. This sequence joins TRBV12-3 or TRBV12-4 and TRBJ1-5; D gene unclear. Trimming left V 5 bases short and J 4 bases short, with 12 bases between. CDR3 length equals 14 residues. The chain's CDR3 is CASSAPGNNQPQHF. Written as DNA, the CDR3 is TGTGCCAGCAGTGCGCCGGGAAATAATCAGCCCCAGCATTTT.

The chain joins TRBV7-9 to TRBJ2-2; D possibly corresponds to TRBD2 (6 bases). Germline V lookup: CDR1 SEHNR, CDR2 FQNEAQ (reference sequence). The CDR3 is made up of 17 amino acids. Trimming took 1 base from V and 3 from J, leaving 15 bases between them. This chain's CDR3 is CASSLGFGREDTGELFF. CDR3 coding DNA: TGTGCCAGCAGCTTAGGTTTCGGCAGGGAGGACACCGGGGAGCTGTTTTTT.

This clonotype was picked up many times. The rearrangement joins TRBV27 to TRBJ1-5, with no clear D. CDR3 size: 12 residues. With 2 bases removed from V and 3 bases from J, the gap between germline ends came to 2 bases. Per the germline V gene, CDR1 is MNHEY and CDR2 is SMNVEV (reference sequence). The chain's CDR3 is CASSLINQPQHF. The CDR3 bases are TGTGCCAGCAGTTTAATCAATCAGCCCCAGCATTTT.

Remarks on this clonotype: A much larger clone is a single base away; this may be a read error. The rearrangement joins TRBV29-1 to TRBJ1-1; D uncertain. Germline V lookup: CDR1 SQVTM, CDR2 ANQGSEA. The CDR3 runs to 13 residues. The CDR3 sequence: CSIILTVNSEAFF. The CDR3 DNA reads TGCAGTATCATTCTTACAGTCAACTCTGAAGCTTTCTTT.

This clonotype showed up just a few times. A much larger clone lies a single base off, so this may be a read error. The CDR3 sequence: CSVIPENTVAFF. CDR3 sequence (DNA): TGCAGCGTTATCCCAGAGAACACTGTAGCTTTCTTT. The chain has TRBV29-1 and TRBJ1-1; no definite D call. This CDR3 is built from 12 residues. Per the germline V gene, CDR1 is SQVTM and CDR2 is ANQGSEA.

This clonotype has a handful of counts. V gene TRBV19 combines with J gene TRBJ1-3, with D uncertain. Germline CDR1 reads LNHDA; CDR2 reads SQIVND (reference sequence). V dropped 4 bases and J dropped 2 bases, with 12 bases sitting between them. The CDR3 runs to 15 residues. The CDR3 loop reads CASSTRTGTGNTIYF. In DNA, the CDR3 is TGTGCCAGTAGTACACGGACGGGGACTGGAAACACCATATATTTT.